The 25 T cell receptor beta chains below were found in one sample sequenced in a study of T cell responses to AZD1222 COVID-19 vaccine. Libraries were prepared by immunoSEQ multiplex PCR; TCRdb keeps only in-frame clonotypes and omits some of them. The table records under 150,000 clones, under 95% of them present only once. The sequencing here drew on peripheral blood, taken on day 0 of AZD1222 vaccination. The receptors were sampled from an adult in good health.

J is TRBJ1-4 and V is TRBV15; D remains unclear. The CDR3 is made up of 15 amino acids. The V end lost 1 base, the J end lost 7 bases, and 13 bases lay between the germline ends. Germline V lookup: CDR1 LNHNV, CDR2 YYDKDF (reference sequence). CDR3 sequence (DNA): TGTGCCACCAGCAGAGTGGGCAGCCCGGGTGAAAAACTGTTTTTT. It codes for CATSRVGSPGEKLFF. The full variable domain, completed using reference TRBV15 and TRBJ1-4, is DAMVIQNPRYQVTQFGKPVTLSCSQTLNHNVMYWYQQKSSQAPKLLFHYYDKDFNNEADTPDNFQSRRPNTSFCFLDIRSPGLGDTAMYLCATSRVGSPGEKLFFGSGTQLSVL.

V gene TRBV9 combines with J gene TRBJ1-3; D gene ambiguous. CDR1 is SGDLS, CDR2 YYNGEE, per germline. This CDR3 comprises 14 residues. The germline V and J ends were trimmed by 0 bases and 6 bases, with 10 bases remaining between them. The DNA for the CDR3 is TGTGCCAGCAGCGTAGACGGGGAACCAAACACCATATATTTT. The encoded protein is CASSVDGEPNTIYF.

The chain joins TRBV7-2 to TRBJ2-1; the match to TRBD2 covers 12 bases. Per germline, CDR1 SGHTA and CDR2 FQGNSA. This CDR3 has 14 amino acids. V shed 5 bases and J 5 bases; nucleotides not matched to a gene: 1. The CDR3 is CASSASGRDNEQFF. CDR3 coding DNA: TGTGCCAGCAGCGCTAGCGGGAGGGACAATGAGCAGTTCTTC.

This clone was counted a few times. The chain carries TRBV5-5 and TRBJ2-7, with D hard to call. Germline V CDR1 and CDR2: SGHKS, YYEKEE (reference sequence). Trimming cost V 2 bases and J 4 bases, with 7 bases left between them. The CDR3 consists of 12 residues. The CDR3 DNA sequence: TGTGCCAGCAGCTTATACGGTTACGAGCAGTACTTC. Its protein product is CASSLYGYEQYF.

The gene calls are TRBV27 and TRBJ1-6; 7 nucleotides match TRBD1. The germline V gene encodes CDR1 MNHEY and CDR2 SMNVEV (reference sequence). The CDR3 totals 14 residues. The V gene end was trimmed by 4 bases and the J gene end by 8 bases; junction bases not matched to a gene: 5. CDR3 region: CASSSLDRDSPLHF. DNA for the CDR3: TGTGCCAGCAGTTCCCTCGACAGGGATTCACCCCTCCACTTT.

The chain carries TRBV7-8 and TRBJ2-1; D perhaps matches TRBD2 (5 bases). Trimming shortened V by 5 bases and J by 0 bases, and 14 bases separated the two germline ends. This CDR3 contains 16 residues. From germline, CDR1 is SGHVS and CDR2 FQNEAQ. The CDR3 loop is CASSATAVSSYNEQFF. As DNA, the CDR3 is TGTGCCAGCAGCGCAACAGCGGTGAGCTCCTACAATGAGCAGTTCTTC.

The V call is TRBV19, the J call TRBJ1-5; the D gene is possibly TRBD1 (6 bases). Germline CDR1 LNHDA, CDR2 SQIVND (reference sequence). V was clipped by 6 bases and J by 8 bases, with 17 bases between them. CDR3 length: 14 amino acids. CDR3 coding DNA: TGTGCCAGTAGCGGGAGGGGGGCTAGGGAGCCCCAGCATTTT. Its translation: CASSGRGAREPQHF.

This chain links TRBV29-1 with TRBJ1-2, with D tentatively TRBD1 (6 bases). V lost 3 bases and J lost 6, with 17 bases in between. Germline V gives CDR1 SQVTM, CDR2 ANQGSEA. The CDR3 is 14 amino acids. CDR3 amino acids: CSVDAERGLDGYTF. CDR3 bases: TGCAGCGTTGATGCGGAGAGGGGGTTAGATGGCTACACCTTC.

This clone was counted a single time. The genes are TRBV5-4 and TRBJ2-7; D uncertain. There are 14 residues in the CDR3. V was pared by 4 bases and J by 0 bases, with 11 bases between. In germline, CDR1 is SGHNT, CDR2 YYREEE (reference sequence). The CDR3 DNA is TGTGCCAGCAGCCCCGCCCGTAGCTCCTACGAGCAGTACTTC. As protein: CASSPARSSYEQYF.

V is TRBV12-2 and J is TRBJ2-5. TRBV12-2 corresponds to a pseudogene. This CDR3 is 19 amino acids long. CDR3 protein: CASPPLRVDGGGTQETQYF. The CDR3 nucleotides read TGTGCAAGTCCCCCGCTTCGGGTTGACGGAGGGGGGACCCAAGAGACCCAGTACTTC.

The chain carries TRBV12-5 and TRBJ1-1; 8 bases fit TRBD1. Unmatched junction bases numbered 3, after V lost 5 bases and J lost 4 bases. Germline V gene lookup returns CDR1 LGHNT and CDR2 FRNRAP. The CDR3 spans 13 residues. The CDR3 bases are TGTGCTAGTGGTCTAACAGGGGGCACTGAAGCTTTCTTT. Residues: CASGLTGGTEAFF. The full variable domain, its missing parts supplied by reference TRBV12-5 and TRBJ1-1, is DARVTQTPRHKVTEMGQEVTMRCQPILGHNTVFWYRQTMMQGLELLAYFRNRAPLDDSGMPKDRFSAEMPDATLATLKIQPSEPRDSAVYFCASGLTGGTEAFFGQGTRLTVV.

This chain uses TRBV7-9 with TRBJ2-7; no definite D call. This CDR3 has 13 amino acids. Trimming removed 6 bases at V and 3 bases at J, with 12 bases between. In germline, CDR1 is SEHNR, CDR2 FQNEAQ (reference sequence). The CDR3 loop is CASSPDAIYEQYF. The CDR3 nucleotides are TGTGCCAGCAGTCCCGACGCGATCTACGAGCAGTACTTC. The variable domain in full, completed from reference TRBV7-9 and TRBJ2-7, reads DTGVSQNPRHKITKRGQNVTFRCDPISEHNRLYWYRQTLGQGPEFLTYFQNEAQLEKSRLLSDRFSAERPKGSFSTLEIQRTEQGDSAMYLCASSPDAIYEQYFGPGTRLTVT.

The chain uses TRBV10-1 and TRBJ1-2, with D tentatively TRBD1 (5 bases). V was pared by 5 bases and J by 6 bases, with 25 bases between. The CDR3 is 17 residues long. Germline loops: CDR1 WNHNN, CDR2 SYGVQD (reference sequence). The CDR3 sequence: CASSYFLRDPRPHGYTF. The CDR3 coding sequence is TGCGCCAGCAGTTATTTCCTCCGGGACCCCCGGCCTCATGGCTACACCTTC.

This chain joins TRBV3-1 (or the pseudogene TRBV3-2) and TRBJ1-2, with D unresolved. The CDR3 has 13 amino acids. Germline loops: CDR1 LGHDT, CDR2 YNNKEL (reference sequence). The V gene lost 0 bases and the J gene lost 3 bases, with 5 bases spanning the gap. In DNA, the CDR3 is TGTGCCAGCAGCCAAGACAGACACTATGGCTACACCTTC. It yields the protein CASSQDRHYGYTF.

The rearrangement joins TRBV15 to TRBJ1-1, with D unclear. This CDR3 is 14 amino acids long. V dropped 1 base and J dropped 5 bases, with 11 bases sitting between them. The germline V gene has CDR1 LNHNV and CDR2 YYDKDF (reference sequence). The CDR3 here is CATSRGGGWTEAFF. The CDR3 DNA reads TGTGCCACCAGCAGAGGGGGAGGTTGGACTGAAGCTTTCTTT.

The count of this clone is one. V gene TRBV18 combines with J gene TRBJ2-7, with D maybe TRBD1 (5 bases). Trimming took 5 bases from V and 6 from J, leaving 11 bases between them. The CDR3 loop spans 12 amino acids. Germline CDR1 reads KGHSH; CDR2 reads LQKENI. The CDR3: CASSASQGEQYF. In nucleotides, the CDR3 is TGTGCCAGCTCAGCCTCCCAGGGCGAGCAGTACTTC.

The V and J genes are TRBV6-1 and TRBJ2-2, with 9 bases lining up with TRBD1. The CDR3 is made up of 15 amino acids. Trimming cost V 3 bases and J 6 bases; bases outside gene matches: 5. The germline gives CDR1 MNHNS, CDR2 SASEGT. CDR3 coding DNA: TGTGCCAGCAGTGATCGGGACAGGGTGTCCGGGGAGCTGTTTTTT. Translated, it gives CASSDRDRVSGELFF.

This clone was seen only a few times. The same CDR3 also results from other DNA sequences found in this sample. The chain recombines TRBV7-9 with TRBJ2-5; TRBD2 aligns across 8 bases. Germline CDR1 reads SEHNR; CDR2 reads FQNEAQ (reference sequence). Trimming removed 0 bases from V and 1 base from J; junction bases left unmatched: 4. This CDR3 region has 16 residues. Here the CDR3 DNA reads TGTGCCAGCAGCTTAGCAGGGCTAGCGGGCCAAGAGACCCAGTACTTC. It codes for CASSLAGLAGQETQYF.

The chain joins TRBV3-1 (or the pseudogene TRBV3-2) to TRBJ1-3; D unresolved. Germline V lookup: CDR1 LGHDT, CDR2 YNNKEL (reference sequence). Trimming shortened V by 0 bases and J by 0 bases, and 3 bases separated the two germline ends. This CDR3 spans 14 amino acids. This chain's CDR3 is CASSQEGSGNTIYF. The CDR3 DNA sequence: TGTGCCAGCAGCCAAGAGGGCTCTGGAAACACCATATATTTT.

This chain uses TRBV11-2 with TRBJ2-7; D not resolved. From germline, CDR1 is SGHAT and CDR2 FQNNGV. The ends were cut back, 0 bases at V and 2 bases at J, with 11 bases in the middle. CDR3 length: 15 amino acids. CDR3 loop: CASSLERVRAYEQYF. CDR3 nucleotides: TGTGCCAGCAGCTTAGAACGGGTCAGAGCCTACGAGCAGTACTTC.

This chain joins TRBV4-3 and TRBJ1-2; D possibly corresponds to TRBD1 (5 bases). With 1 base removed from V and 8 bases from J, the gap between germline ends came to 17 bases. This CDR3 spans 15 amino acids. Germline CDR1 is LGHNA and CDR2 is YSLEER. The CDR3, as DNA: TGCGCCAGCAGCCAAGTAGTCCGAGGGGCGGAGGGCTACACCTTC. Translated: CASSQVVRGAEGYTF.

The chain recombines TRBV6-1 with TRBJ2-7; 12 positions match TRBD2. The V gene end was trimmed by 4 bases and the J gene end by 4 bases; junction bases not matched to a gene: 8. From germline, CDR1 is MNHNS and CDR2 SASEGT. The CDR3 loop spans 16 amino acids. The CDR3 here is CASSGLAGGLGYEQYF. CDR3 nucleotide sequence: TGTGCCAGCAGTGGCCTAGCGGGAGGGCTGGGGTACGAGCAGTACTTC.

The gene calls are TRBV20-1 and TRBJ1-2; TRBD1 might be the D (5 bases). Germline-derived CDR1 and CDR2 are DFQATT and SNEGSKA (reference sequence). The V end lost 3 bases, the J end lost 12 bases, and 20 bases lay between the germline ends. This CDR3 has 13 amino acids. This CDR3 reads CSASQRDDGGHTF. The CDR3, as DNA: TGCAGTGCTAGTCAACGTGACGACGGGGGTCACACCTTC.

This rearrangement joins TRBV7-9 to TRBJ2-2, with TRBD2 as a possible D gene (5 bases). Trimming removed 7 bases at V and 5 bases at J, with 14 bases between. There are 14 residues in the CDR3. The V gene's germline CDR1 is SEHNR and CDR2 FQNEAQ (reference sequence). CDR3 in amino acids: CASNTQLETGELFF. CDR3 nucleotides: TGTGCCAGCAACACCCAACTAGAGACCGGGGAGCTGTTTTTT.

This clone has just one count. For the CDR3, the DNA is TGCGCCAGCAGCCGGGAGGCGCAAACCGGGGAGCTGTTTTTT. Translated: CASSREAQTGELFF. This rearrangement joins TRBV5-1 to TRBJ2-2; 7 bases align to TRBD2. This CDR3 is built from 14 residues. The germline CDR1 and CDR2 sequences are SGHRS and YFSETQ. V lost 4 bases, J lost 5 bases, and 5 bases stayed unmatched.